A selection of T cell receptor beta chains follows, all from one sample in a study of long-term antiretroviral therapy in people with HIV. The protocol was immunoSEQ multiplex PCR, while the TCRdb copy is restricted to in-frame clones and leaves out a portion. This table holds tens of thousands of clones, around 85% found once. The material was unsorted PBMCs, obtained about 5 years before starting antiretroviral therapy. The receptor source for this set is a man aged 50 or older with HIV. The CDR3 runs from the conserved cysteine through the conserved F or W. A D gene is named only where the DNA matches it firmly. The listing skips clone size in some rows; elsewhere it reads once, few, many or a size class.

v_call	j_call	clone_size	d_call	cdr3_nt	cdr3_aa
TRBV6-6	TRBJ1-1	-	TRBD1	TGTGCCAGCAGTTACGACAGGGCGAACACTGAAGCTTTCTTT	CASSYDRANTEAFF
TRBV29-1	TRBJ2-3	-	TRBD2	TGCAGCGGTGAGCGGGACACAGATACGCAGTATTTT	CSGERDTDTQYF
TRBV19	TRBJ2-3	-	TRBD1	TGTGCCAGTTTAAAACGAGCCGGGACAGGGGGTTCGACAGATACGCAGTATTTT	CASLKRAGTGGSTDTQYF
TRBV15	TRBJ1-4	-	-	TGTGCCACCAGCGAGATGGTGGAAGAAAAACTGTTTTTT	CATSEMVEEKLFF
TRBV4-1	TRBJ1-4	-	-	TGCGCCAGCAGCCAAGAGGGGTGGGCAACTAATGAAAAACTGTTTTTT	CASSQEGWATNEKLFF
TRBV30	TRBJ1-1	-	-	TGTGCCTGTTACCTGACAGGAAACACTGAAGCTTTCTTT	CACYLTGNTEAFF
TRBV7-9	TRBJ2-7	few	TRBD1	TGTGCCAGCAGCTTAGCACAGGGGGCGCGTGAGCAGTACTTC	CASSLAQGAREQYF
TRBV10-3	TRBJ2-7	-	TRBD1	TGTGCCATCAGAGATACAGGGGGAGTCGGCGAGCAGTACTTC	CAIRDTGGVGEQYF
TRBV19	TRBJ2-7	-	-	TGTGCCAGTTCCTGGGGCGACGGCTACGAGCAGTACTTC	CASSWGDGYEQYF
TRBV10-3	TRBJ1-1	-	-	TGTGCCATCGGCACTGAGGGGATGGAGACTGAAGCTTTCTTT	CAIGTEGMETEAFF
TRBV9	TRBJ2-2	-	-	TGTGCCAGCAGCGTAGGTAGTTGGGAGACCGGGGAGCTGTTTTTT	CASSVGSWETGELFF
TRBV30	TRBJ1-1	-	TRBD1	TGTGCCTGGAGTGACCCGGGACAGGGGGGTACTGAAGCTTTCTTT	CAWSDPGQGGTEAFF